The source of this TCR beta chain is a study of tissue T cells after allogeneic stem cell transplantation (dated by TCRdb to between 2020 and 2023). Describing the broader study: If a tissue had multiple samples, a pathologist reviewed H&E sections so that samples with histologically apparent lymphocytes got priority for sequencing. Using research autopsies of patients with and without GVHD, plus mouse models of GVHD, the study profiled TCR beta repertoires across many tissues. On the human side, the study was prospective and observational, with no blinding or randomization. Broad study findings and their caveats: The study did not establish which tissue TCRs were alloreactive or antigen-specific, and some clones may have been host cells that persisted. The patient cohort was small and clinically heterogeneous, and sampling depth was acknowledged as a limitation. In both patients and mice, T cells from blood and spleen covered only a limited part of the TCR repertoire found in tissues. Few T cell clones were found to be shared across patients, but shared repertoire signatures across patients were revealed in a tissue-specific fashion by motif-based clustering. Blood samples were not available from the non-GVHD comparator patients. Within patients, how anatomically similar the tissues were was a key factor in shaping TCR repertoire composition, regardless of disease or transplant status.

Taken with the paper, the label for time point translates to: human tissue collected at research (rapid) autopsy. Three non-HCT comparator patients with other cancers, who had at least five GI tract samples and no known GI disease at death, were retrospectively selected. After a median post-mortem interval of approximately 9.8 hours, the autopsy tissues collected included GI sites spanning esophagus to rectum, along with liver, skin and lymphoid organs including spleen. Each autopsy specimen was bisected, with one portion flash-frozen in liquid nitrogen and the remainder formalin-fixed, and the outer muscle layers of GI specimens were removed. To extract genomic DNA from frozen tissues, either the Mag-Bind Blood & Tissue DNA HDQ 96 Kit on a Chemagic 360 or the DNeasy Blood & Tissue Kit was used. Because of concern about red blood cell contamination, the extracted DNA went through further purification with the Genomic DNA Clean & Concentrator-25 kit.

Receptor libraries were prepared by the immunoSEQ multiplex PCR assay. TCRbeta CDR3 sequencing was performed at survey depth by Adaptive Biotechnologies, and CDR3 sequences, V/J genes, productive frequency and template counts were reported. Amplification of TCR beta CDR3 regions was performed from genomic DNA rather than from RNA. The authors' pipeline ran thus. Jensen-Shannon divergence was used to quantify pairwise repertoire overlap between tissues, with a value of 1 meaning complete divergence and a value of 0 meaning identical repertoires. Tissues were grouped by single-linkage agglomerative hierarchical clustering of pairwise JSD values, and the clustering results were shown as dendrograms. GLIPH2 was applied to all patient samples using simulation_depth 1000, kmer_min_depth 3, and cdr3_length_cutoff 8, and only groups with more than two unique CDR3s were retained. A standardized tissue-overlap score was calculated by extrapolating Jaccard GLIPH-group overlap across patients to a standard repertoire size of 1000 clones. Linear mixed-effect models, with tissue as a fixed effect and individual as a random effect, were used to test how diversity related to clinical or experimental variables. Not all clones reach the TCRdb copy of this immuneACCESS table, which keeps in-frame sequences only. Checked studies attribute under half of the gap to unresolved V genes and leave the rest unexplained. That table furnishes V, J and clone size, whereas the DNA furnished D and trimming. The sample table holds several thousand clones, of which around three fifths were seen once. Around 19% of the sample goes to the ten largest clones.

Of note for this clone: Its antigen is not yet known. Nothing much larger sits one base from this clone, and base qualities are not available.

The CDR3 covers 15 residues, taking in both the cysteine and the phenylalanine. Just CDR3 DNA is preserved here, 45 bases in frame from base 1. The V end loses 4 bases and the J end loses 6 bases, and a stretch of 19 bases separates them. CDR1 and CDR2 are read off the germline V gene as MNHEY and SVGEGT. The source material was tissue from the jejunum, sampled at autopsy. The source of this sequence is an older female donor with lung cancer. The chain joins TRBV6-2 or TRBV6-3 to TRBJ2-7; the best D guess is TRBD2, with 6 bases matching. The DNA sequence follows: TGTGCCAGCAGTTCGGCGACGGGGGTCGTCGGCGAGCAGTACTTC. It translates as CASSSATGVVGEQYF.